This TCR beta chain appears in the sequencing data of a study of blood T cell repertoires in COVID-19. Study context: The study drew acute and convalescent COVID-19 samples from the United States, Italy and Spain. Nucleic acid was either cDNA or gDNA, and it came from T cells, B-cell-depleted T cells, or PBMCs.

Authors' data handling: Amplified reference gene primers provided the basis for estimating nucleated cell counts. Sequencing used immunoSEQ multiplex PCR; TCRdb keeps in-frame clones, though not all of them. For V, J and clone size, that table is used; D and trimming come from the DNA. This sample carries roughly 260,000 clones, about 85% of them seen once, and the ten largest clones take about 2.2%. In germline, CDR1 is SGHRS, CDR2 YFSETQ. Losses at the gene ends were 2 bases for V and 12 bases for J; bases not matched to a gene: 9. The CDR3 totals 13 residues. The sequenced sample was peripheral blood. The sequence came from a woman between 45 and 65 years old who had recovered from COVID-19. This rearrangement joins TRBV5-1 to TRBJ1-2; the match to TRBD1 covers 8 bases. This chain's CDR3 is CASSFLSDRGNTF. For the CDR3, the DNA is TGCGCCAGCAGCTTCCTATCCGACAGGGGAAACACCTTC.